The next 30 T cell receptor beta chains were all read from a single sample in a study of regulatory T cells in long-lasting Graves disease. The time point: newly diagnosed GD, antithyroid drugs for less than 3 months. From PBMCs, RNA was extracted and then used to make the TCR library. Assembly of TCR beta libraries relied on iRepertoire HTBI primers together with Arm-PCR of CDR3 regions. Each CDR3 protein gets one entry after TCRdb re-called the multiplex PCR reads with MiXCR. The sample lists 350,000 to 550,000 distinct CDR3 sequences, over 15% seen once, with less than 30% in the top ten. A further study also used this sample, focusing on T cells in Graves' hyperthyroidism and ophthalmopathy.

Sequences were derived from peripheral blood mononuclear cells (PBMCs), sampled at new diagnosis, from a patient treated with antithyroid drugs. These receptors were collected from a young woman with Graves disease.

In its sample, this clonotype was seen many times. This sequence joins TRBV2 and TRBJ1-1; 7 bases match TRBD1. Germline V CDR1 and CDR2: SNHLY, FYNNEI. CDR3 size: 14 residues. The junction had 10 bases not matched to a gene; V was cut back by 7 bases and J by 5 bases. In DNA, the CDR3 is TGTGCCAGCACCTTCGAAGGGGGCAAGACTGAAGCTTTCTTT. It encodes CASTFEGGKTEAFF. The whole variable domain, filled in from reference TRBV2 and TRBJ1-1, reads EPEVTQTPSHQVTQMGQEVILRCVPISNHLYFYWYRQILGQKVEFLVSFYNNEISEKSEIFDDQFSVERPDGSNFTLKIRSTKLEDSAMYFCASTFEGGKTEAFFGQGTRLTVV.

This clonotype was detected ten times or more. This CDR3 reads CASSLSHGLHEKLFF. The CDR3 nucleotides read TGCGCCAGCAGCTTGTCCCACGGGTTACATGAAAAACTGTTTTTT. The chain has TRBV5-1 and TRBJ1-4; D is unclear. The germline V gene encodes CDR1 SGHRS and CDR2 YFSETQ. V was shortened by 1 base and J by 6 bases, with 13 bases between the two germline ends. The CDR3 has 15 amino acids.

This clonotype has at least ten counts. The chain links TRBV12-3 or TRBV12-4 to TRBJ1-1; 11 bases align to TRBD1. The CDR3 totals 16 residues. V shed 6 bases, J shed 4 bases, and the junction held 10 bases outside the gene matches. The CDR3 DNA reads TGTGCCAGCAGAATTCTGACCGGGACAGGGGGCACTGAAGCTTTCTTT. It translates to CASRILTGTGGTEAFF.

The rearrangement links TRBV20-1 to TRBJ2-2, with TRBD1 as a possible D gene (5 bases). This CDR3 region has 13 residues. The V end lost 0 bases, the J end lost 6 bases, and 8 bases lay between the germline ends. The germline CDR1 and CDR2 sequences are DFQATT and SNEGSKA (reference sequence). CDR3 nucleotides: TGCAGTGCTAGAGAGATAGGGGCCGGGGAGCTGTTTTTT. It yields the protein CSAREIGAGELFF.

This chain connects TRBV29-1 to TRBJ2-3; D is perhaps TRBD2 (7 bases). CDR1 is SQVTM and CDR2 is ANQGSEA in the germline V gene. CDR3 length: 13 amino acids. The CDR3 is CGGAGRMTDTQYF. In DNA, the CDR3 is TGCGGGGGGGCGGGACGAATGACAGATACGCAGTATTTT.

This clonotype was seen at least ten times. The V and J genes are TRBV15 and TRBJ2-3, with D hard to call. V lost 1 base and J 0 bases, leaving 11 bases between the germline ends. Germline V gene data show CDR1 as LNHNV and CDR2 as YYDKDF (reference sequence). The CDR3 has 16 amino acids. For the CDR3, the DNA is TGTGCCACCAGCAGAGGTTTAGCACTTAGCACAGATACGCAGTATTTT. Translated: CATSRGLALSTDTQYF.

This clonotype was counted ten times or more. The CDR3 DNA reads TGTGCCAGCAGTTTGAGTGGGAGCAAATCCTACGAGCAGTACTTC. Amino acids: CASSLSGSKSYEQYF. The chain couples TRBV28 to TRBJ2-7; a possible D gene is TRBD2 (5 bases). V was cut by 3 bases and J by 1 base, with 13 bases left in between. CDR1 is MDHEN, CDR2 SYDVKM, per germline. The CDR3 contains 15 residues.

Ten or more counts support this clonotype. DNA for the CDR3: TGTGCCAGCAGCTTCTGGTCCGATAGCAATCAGCCCCAGCATTTT. Encoded protein: CASSFWSDSNQPQHF. The V call is TRBV7-2, the J call TRBJ1-5; no definite D call. CDR3 length: 15 amino acids. V dropped 3 bases and J dropped 0 bases, with 9 bases sitting between them. CDR1 is SGHTA and CDR2 is FQGNSA in the germline V gene.

In its sample, this clonotype was seen many times. This chain joins TRBV11-2 and TRBJ2-1; 7 bases fit TRBD1. Looked up from germline, CDR1 is SGHAT and CDR2 is FQNNGV. The CDR3 covers 14 residues. J gave up 6 bases and V 5 bases, and 7 bases lay outside the gene matches. The CDR3 protein is CASSPHRDSNEQFF. CDR3 in DNA: TGTGCCAGCAGCCCCCACCGGGACAGCAATGAGCAGTTCTTC.

The chain recombines TRBV30 with TRBJ2-2, with D possibly being TRBD2 (6 bases). Germline CDR1 and CDR2: GTSNPN and SVGIG (reference sequence). Trimming shortened V by 0 bases and J by 5 bases, and 16 bases separated the two germline ends. This CDR3 is built from 16 residues. CDR3 residues: CAWSVRRVLWTGELFF. The CDR3 coding sequence is TGTGCCTGGAGTGTACGGAGGGTCTTATGGACCGGGGAGCTGTTTTTT.

This clonotype was counted a few times. This chain's CDR3 is CSGHGAEAFF. In DNA form, the CDR3 reads TGCAGCGGGCACGGGGCTGAAGCTTTCTTT. The chain is built from TRBV29-1 and TRBJ1-1; no clear D. This CDR3 contains 10 residues. Germline V gene lookup returns CDR1 SQVTM and CDR2 ANQGSEA. V was shortened by 7 bases and J by 6 bases, with 9 bases between the two germline ends.

In the case of this clonotype: At one end, the junction sequence differs from germline, possibly due to a read error. This sequence joins TRBV2 and TRBJ2-7; TRBD2 agrees at 9 bases. This CDR3 is built from 16 residues. Germline CDR1 and CDR2: SNHLY and FYNNEI. The CDR3 loop reads CASSIQTSGTTYGQYF. The CDR3 nucleotides read TGTGCCAGCAGCATACAGACTAGCGGAACAACCTACGGGCAGTACTTC. Combining the CDR3 with reference TRBV2 and TRBJ2-7 gives the whole variable domain EPEVTQTPSHQVTQMGQEVILRCVPISNHLYFYWYRQILGQKVEFLVSFYNNEISEKSEIFDDQFSVERPDGSNFTLKIRSTKLEDSAMYFCASSIQTSGTTYGQYFGPGTRLTVT.

Many counts were recorded for this clonotype. The chain has TRBV7-8 and TRBJ2-7; the D is unclear. The V gene's germline CDR1 is SGHVS and CDR2 FQNEAQ. The length of the CDR3 is 15 residues. V lost 3 bases and J 3 bases, leaving 15 bases between the germline ends. The CDR3 sequence: CASSFPILLFYEQYF. The DNA of the CDR3 is TGTGCCAGCAGCTTCCCTATTTTACTCTTCTACGAGCAGTACTTC.

This clonotype was seen ten or more times. J is TRBJ2-1 and V is TRBV5-1, with 13 bases fitting TRBD2. From germline, CDR1 is SGHRS and CDR2 YFSETQ. V shed 3 bases and J 8 bases; nucleotides not matched to a gene: 5. CDR3 length equals 15 residues. The CDR3 here is CASSSGLAGIDEQFF. For the CDR3, the DNA is TGCGCCAGCAGCTCGGGACTAGCGGGAATCGATGAGCAGTTCTTC.

In this sample, this clonotype turned up many times. The chain joins TRBV28 to TRBJ1-1, with D possibly matching TRBD1 (5 bases). Trimming removed 4 bases at V and 5 bases at J, with 17 bases between. Germline assignment: CDR1 MDHEN and CDR2 SYDVKM. The CDR3 has 15 amino acids. The CDR3 sequence: CASSSGTGGWTEAFF. CDR3 coding DNA: TGTGCCAGCAGTTCCGGGACCGGGGGGTGGACTGAAGCTTTCTTT.

This clonotype was counted between two and nine times. The rearrangement links TRBV6-4 to TRBJ1-1; weak D call: TRBD1 (6 bases). The CDR3 length is 13 residues. Between the trimmed V and J ends, which lost 3 bases and 3 bases, there was a span of 8 bases. Germline lookup yields CDR1 MRHNA and CDR2 SNTAGT. Here the CDR3 reads CASSDRQDTEAFF. The CDR3, as DNA: TGTGCCAGCAGTGATCGACAGGACACTGAAGCTTTCTTT.

Comments on this clonotype: Possible read error: a much larger clone is one base away. The chain employs TRBV6-9 and TRBJ1-2; possibly TRBD1 for D (5 bases). V was clipped by 3 bases and J by 8 bases, with 19 bases between them. In germline, CDR1 is MNHGY, CDR2 SVAAGI. The CDR3 has 15 amino acids. The CDR3 region is CASSYAGTFREGYTF. The CDR3 coding sequence is TGTGCCAGCAGTTACGCAGGGACCTTTAGGGAAGGCTACACCTTC.

The gene calls are TRBV11-3 and TRBJ2-1; the match to TRBD2 covers 10 bases. The length of the CDR3 is 16 residues. V was pared by 1 base and J by 3 bases, with 3 bases of the junction left unmatched. Per germline, CDR1 SGHNT and CDR2 YENEEA. CDR3 sequence (DNA): TGTGCCAGCAGCTTAGTAGCGGGAGGCTTCTACAATGAGCAGTTCTTC. This translates into CASSLVAGGFYNEQFF.

This clonotype appeared many times. The chain is built from TRBV30 and TRBJ2-5; TRBD1 matches at 7 bases. The CDR3 loop spans 15 amino acids. Losses at the gene ends were 5 bases for V and 1 base for J; bases not matched to a gene: 10. CDR1 is GTSNPN, CDR2 SVGIG, per germline (reference sequence). The CDR3 sequence is CAWRPGQAFQETQYF. CDR3 sequence (DNA): TGTGCCTGGCGGCCTGGACAGGCGTTCCAAGAGACCCAGTACTTC.

This chain joins TRBV20-1 and TRBJ2-1; D is perhaps TRBD2 (6 bases). The CDR3 extends over 14 amino acids. Per the germline V gene, CDR1 is DFQATT and CDR2 is SNEGSKA (reference sequence). Trimming cost V 5 bases and J 7 bases, with 18 bases left between them. The CDR3: CSARRGPLLNEQFF. CDR3 coding DNA: TGCAGTGCTCGGCGGGGTCCCCTACTAAATGAGCAGTTCTTC.

V gene TRBV7-3 combines with J gene TRBJ1-1, with D possibly matching TRBD1 (6 bases). Trimming took 6 bases from V and 3 from J, leaving 11 bases between them. Per germline, CDR1 SGHTA and CDR2 FQGTGA. The length of the CDR3 is 13 residues. Written as DNA, the CDR3 is TGTGCCAGCAGGGGGGCAGCGCACACTGAAGCTTTCTTT. It translates to CASRGAAHTEAFF.

This clonotype was detected many times. J is TRBJ2-7 and V is TRBV11-2; 12 nucleotides agree with TRBD1. V gave up 3 bases and J gave up 3 bases; unmatched junction bases: 6. The CDR3 extends over 16 amino acids. The germline gives CDR1 SGHAT, CDR2 FQNNGV. This chain's CDR3 is CASSFGDRGPLYEQYF. CDR3 nucleotide sequence: TGTGCCAGCAGCTTCGGGGACAGGGGGCCCCTCTACGAGCAGTACTTC.

The chain joins TRBV20-1 to TRBJ2-2; TRBD2 is a possible D gene (6 bases). The CDR3 totals 14 residues. Between the trimmed V and J ends, which lost 3 bases and 5 bases, there was a span of 13 bases. CDR1 is DFQATT, CDR2 SNEGSKA, per germline (reference sequence). The CDR3 loop is CSASGQGLTGELFF. CDR3 in DNA: TGCAGTGCTAGTGGCCAGGGACTTACCGGGGAGCTGTTTTTT.

This clonotype was picked up a small number of times. The CDR3 reads CASSESDLTFANTGELFF. The DNA of the CDR3 is TGTGCCAGCAGTGAATCGGACCTTACGTTCGCGAACACCGGGGAGCTGTTTTTT. The rearrangement links TRBV2 to TRBJ2-2; D is uncertain. Germline CDR1 SNHLY, CDR2 FYNNEI. CDR3 length: 18 residues. Trimming pared 2 bases from V and 0 bases from J, leaving 16 bases between.

Only a few counts were recorded for this clonotype. V gene TRBV6-4 combines with J gene TRBJ1-4; D possibly corresponds to TRBD1 (5 bases). This CDR3 has 16 residues. Trimming stripped 6 bases from V and 0 bases from J, with 14 bases between. Germline V gene sequence: CDR1 MRHNA, CDR2 SNTAGT. CDR3 amino acids: CASSPLGGATNEKLFF. CDR3 bases: TGTGCCAGCAGCCCGTTGGGGGGTGCAACTAATGAAAAACTGTTTTTT.

This clonotype was seen many times. CDR3 coding DNA: TGTGCGTCGTACGGCCCGAGACTGTTGAACACTGAAGCTTTCTTT. Translating it yields CASYGPRLLNTEAFF. The chain has TRBV28 and TRBJ1-1; D not certain. This CDR3 spans 15 amino acids. Germline CDR1 reads MDHEN; CDR2 reads SYDVKM.

The sample holds many counts of this clonotype. The rearrangement uses TRBV6-6 and TRBJ2-7; 7 bases are a match to TRBD1. The germline V gene has CDR1 MNHNY and CDR2 SVGAGI (reference sequence). The CDR3 has 16 amino acids. V lost 0 bases, J lost 6 bases, and 11 bases stayed unmatched. CDR3 residues: CASSYSSVGTDAEQYF. DNA for the CDR3: TGTGCCAGCAGTTACTCGAGTGTGGGGACAGACGCCGAGCAGTACTTC.

V gene TRBV27 combines with J gene TRBJ1-2; D is possibly TRBD1 (6 bases). This CDR3 is built from 15 residues. CDR1 MNHEY and CDR2 SMNVEV come from the germline V gene (reference sequence). V lost 7 bases and J lost 6, with 21 bases in between. The CDR3 protein is CASKETGPHPDGYTF. CDR3 DNA sequence: TGTGCCAGCAAAGAAACAGGGCCTCACCCGGATGGCTACACCTTC.

The rearrangement joins TRBV18 to TRBJ2-5, with 8 nucleotides matching TRBD2. V dropped 4 bases and J dropped 5; count of bases not matched to a gene: 9. Germline CDR1 is KGHSH and CDR2 is LQKENI. The CDR3 length is 15 residues. The CDR3, as DNA: TGTGCCAGCTCACAACTAGCGGCCCTTGGGGAGACCCAGTACTTC. Translating gives CASSQLAALGETQYF.

J is TRBJ2-1 and V is TRBV11-2, with 7 bases identical to TRBD1. Per germline, CDR1 SGHAT and CDR2 FQNNGV. CDR3 length: 14 amino acids. After removal of 5 bases from V and 8 bases from J, the junction contained 9 bases not matched to a gene. For the CDR3, the DNA is TGTGCCAGCAGCCGAAATAGGGGGCCTTATGAGCAGTTCTTC. Translating gives CASSRNRGPYEQFF. The full variable domain, with the rest looked up from reference TRBV11-2 and TRBJ2-1, is EAGVAQSPRYKIIEKRQSVAFWCNPISGHATLYWYQQILGQGPKLLIQFQNNGVVDDSQLPKDRFSAERLKGVDSTLKIQPAKLEDSAVYLCASSRNRGPYEQFFGPGTRLTVL.